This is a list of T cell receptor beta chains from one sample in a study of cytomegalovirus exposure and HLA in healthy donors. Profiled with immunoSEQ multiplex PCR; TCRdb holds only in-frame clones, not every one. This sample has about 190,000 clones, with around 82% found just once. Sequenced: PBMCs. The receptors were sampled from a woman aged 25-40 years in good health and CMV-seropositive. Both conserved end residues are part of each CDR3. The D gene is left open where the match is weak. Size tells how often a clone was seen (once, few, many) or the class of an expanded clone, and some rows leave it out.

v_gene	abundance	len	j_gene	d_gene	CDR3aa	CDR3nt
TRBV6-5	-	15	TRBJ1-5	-	CASRRNGIIDQPQHF	TGTGCCAGCAGACGCAATGGCATCATCGATCAGCCCCAGCATTTT
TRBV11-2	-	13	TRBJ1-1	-	CASSGRTNTEAFF	TGTGCCAGCAGCGGACGGACTAACACTGAAGCTTTCTTT
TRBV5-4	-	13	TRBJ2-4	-	CASSLESMDIQYF	TGTGCCAGCAGCTTGGAGAGTATGGACATTCAGTACTTC
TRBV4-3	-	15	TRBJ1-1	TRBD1	CASSQGTGVGTEAFF	TGCGCCAGCAGCCAAGGGACAGGGGTGGGCACTGAAGCTTTCTTT
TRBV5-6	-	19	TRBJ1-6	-	CASTSGTLYESSYNSPLHF	TGTGCCAGCACCTCCGGGACACTATATGAGAGCTCCTATAATTCACCCCTCCACTTT
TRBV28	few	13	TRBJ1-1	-	CASSQGPNTEAFF	TGTGCCAGCAGTCAGGGGCCGAACACTGAAGCTTTCTTT
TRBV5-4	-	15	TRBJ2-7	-	CASSLGNFRGYEQYF	TGTGCCAGCAGCTTGGGGAATTTTCGAGGATACGAGCAGTACTTC
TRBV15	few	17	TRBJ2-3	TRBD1	CATSRAPAGTGEDTQYF	TGTGCCACCAGCAGAGCACCAGCCGGGACAGGGGAGGATACGCAGTATTTT
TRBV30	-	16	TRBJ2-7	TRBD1	CAWSVLGTADSYEQYF	TGTGCCTGGAGTGTACTAGGGACAGCAGACTCCTACGAGCAGTACTTC
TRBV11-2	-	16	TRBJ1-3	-	CASSLRLGQGRNTIYF	TGTGCCAGCAGCTTACGTCTTGGCCAGGGCCGAAACACCATATATTTT
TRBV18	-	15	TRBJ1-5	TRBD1	CASSPETGGRQPQHF	TGTGCCAGCTCACCCGAGACAGGGGGCCGGCAGCCCCAGCATTTT
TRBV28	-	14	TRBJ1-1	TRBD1	CASSLGTGGGTAFF	TGTGCCAGCAGTTTAGGGACAGGGGGAGGGACGGCTTTCTTT
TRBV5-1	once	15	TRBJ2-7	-	CASSPESTPYYEQYF	TGCGCCAGCAGCCCGGAAAGTACCCCGTACTACGAGCAGTACTTC
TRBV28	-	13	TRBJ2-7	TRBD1	CASSFLGGNEQYF	TGTGCCAGCAGTTTTCTAGGGGGCAACGAGCAGTACTTC
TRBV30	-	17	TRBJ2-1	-	CAWSVLRGHSSYNEQFF	TGTGCCTGGAGTGTACTACGGGGACACAGCTCCTACAATGAGCAGTTCTTC
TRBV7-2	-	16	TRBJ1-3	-	CASSLGVQGSGNTIYF	TGTGCCAGCAGCTTAGGTGTTCAGGGCTCTGGAAACACCATATATTTT
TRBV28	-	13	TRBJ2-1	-	CASSLEERGEQFF	TGTGCCAGCAGTTTAGAGGAACGGGGTGAGCAGTTCTTC
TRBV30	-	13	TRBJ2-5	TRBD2	CAWTGLGGETQYF	TGTGCCTGGACTGGACTAGGCGGAGAGACCCAGTACTTC
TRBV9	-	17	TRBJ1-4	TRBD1	CASSARTGGETNEKLFF	TGTGCCAGCAGCGCCCGGACAGGGGGTGAAACTAATGAAAAACTGTTTTTT
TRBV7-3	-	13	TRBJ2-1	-	CASSPTASNEQFF	TGTGCCAGCAGCCCGACGGCTAGCAATGAGCAGTTCTTC
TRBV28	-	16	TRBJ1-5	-	CASNRIRTASNQPQHF	TGTGCCAGCAACAGAATTCGGACAGCTAGCAATCAGCCCCAGCATTTT
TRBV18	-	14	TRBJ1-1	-	CASSPAGPNTEAFF	TGTGCCAGCTCACCGGCAGGGCCGAACACTGAAGCTTTCTTT
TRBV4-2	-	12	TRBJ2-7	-	CASSPRSYEQYF	TGTGCCAGCAGCCCGCGCTCCTACGAGCAGTACTTC
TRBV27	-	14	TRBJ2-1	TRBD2	CASSLSEGGNEQFF	TGTGCCAGCAGTTTATCGGAGGGAGGGAATGAGCAGTTCTTC
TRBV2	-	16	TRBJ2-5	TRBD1	CASSVSGTGIQETQYF	TGTGCCAGCAGTGTCTCCGGGACAGGGATCCAAGAGACCCAGTACTTC
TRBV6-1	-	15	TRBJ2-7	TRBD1	CASSRGTGWDYEQYF	TGTGCCAGCAGCCGCGGGACAGGGTGGGACTACGAGCAGTACTTC
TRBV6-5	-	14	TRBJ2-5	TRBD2	CASRAGVNPQTQYF	TGTGCCAGCAGGGCGGGAGTCAACCCACAGACCCAGTACTTC
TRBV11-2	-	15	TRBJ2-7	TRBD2	CASSSTTGRAHEQYF	TGTGCCAGCAGCTCAACTACCGGGAGGGCCCACGAGCAGTACTTC
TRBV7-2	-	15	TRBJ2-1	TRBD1	CASSLSGGDYNEQFF	TGTGCCAGCAGCTTATCAGGGGGCGACTACAATGAGCAGTTCTTC
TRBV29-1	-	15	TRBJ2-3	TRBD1	CSVQPGQRGTDTQYF	TGCAGCGTGCAACCGGGACAGCGAGGAACAGATACGCAGTATTTT
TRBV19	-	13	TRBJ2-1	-	CASSMSDYNEQFF	TGTGCCAGTAGTATGAGTGATTACAATGAGCAGTTCTTC
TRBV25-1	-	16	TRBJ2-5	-	CASSASRQALGETQYF	TGTGCCAGCAGTGCGTCCCGACAGGCCCTTGGAGAGACCCAGTACTTC
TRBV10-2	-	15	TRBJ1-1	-	CASSDGRDMNTEAFF	TGCGCCAGCAGTGACGGGAGAGACATGAACACTGAAGCTTTCTTT
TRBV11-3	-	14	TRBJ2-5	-	CASSERDTQETQYF	TGTGCCAGCAGCGAGCGGGACACTCAAGAGACCCAGTACTTC
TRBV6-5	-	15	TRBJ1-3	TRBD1	CASRRDRSSGNTIYF	TGTGCCAGTCGCCGGGACAGGAGCTCTGGAAACACCATATATTTT
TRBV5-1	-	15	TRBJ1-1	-	CASSLAQGLRTEAFF	TGCGCCAGCAGCTTGGCTCAGGGGTTGAGAACTGAAGCTTTCTTT
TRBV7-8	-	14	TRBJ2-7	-	CASSSQTGAYEQYF	TGTGCCAGCAGCTCCCAGACAGGAGCTTACGAGCAGTACTTC
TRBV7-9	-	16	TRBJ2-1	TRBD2	CASSPVMGGPRNEQFF	TGTGCCAGCAGCCCCGTGATGGGAGGGCCTAGGAATGAGCAGTTCTTC
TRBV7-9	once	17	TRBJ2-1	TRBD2	CASSLAQGREAYNEQFF	TGTGCCAGCAGCTTAGCCCAAGGGCGGGAGGCCTACAATGAGCAGTTCTTC
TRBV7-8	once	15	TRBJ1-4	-	CASSLRGIPNEKLFF	TGTGCCAGCAGCTTAAGGGGAATCCCAAATGAAAAACTGTTTTTT
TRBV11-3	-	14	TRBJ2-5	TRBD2	CASSARGGDRAQYF	TGTGCCAGCAGCGCCCGCGGGGGGGACCGGGCCCAGTACTTC
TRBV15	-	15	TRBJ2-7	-	CATSRGRARGYEQYF	TGTGCCACCAGCAGAGGTAGGGCGCGGGGATACGAGCAGTACTTC
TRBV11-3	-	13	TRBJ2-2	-	CASKLGEDAELFF	TGTGCCAGCAAGCTAGGGGAGGACGCGGAGCTGTTTTTT
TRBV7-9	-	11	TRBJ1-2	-	CATIEYYGYTF	TGTGCCACCATCGAGTACTATGGCTACACCTTC
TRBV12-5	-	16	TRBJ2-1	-	CASGRPRQTSNNEQFF	TGTGCTAGTGGTAGGCCCCGACAGACAAGTAACAATGAGCAGTTCTTC
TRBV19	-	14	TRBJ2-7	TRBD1	CASSRGQGPYEQYF	TGTGCCAGTAGTAGGGGACAGGGGCCCTACGAGCAGTACTTC
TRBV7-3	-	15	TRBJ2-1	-	CASSRAGVSYNEQFF	TGTGCCAGCAGCCGAGCAGGGGTATCCTACAATGAGCAGTTCTTC
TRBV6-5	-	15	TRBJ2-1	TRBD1	CAGESWDRALNEQFF	TGTGCCGGGGAGTCGTGGGACAGGGCCCTCAATGAGCAGTTCTTC
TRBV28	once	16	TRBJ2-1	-	CASRTRDNYSYNEQFF	TGTGCCAGCAGAACTCGGGACAATTATTCCTACAATGAGCAGTTCTTC
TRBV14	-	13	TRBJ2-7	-	CASSQRQFGEQYF	TGTGCCAGCAGCCAAAGACAATTCGGCGAGCAGTACTTC
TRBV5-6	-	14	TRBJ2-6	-	CASGMTGRANVLTF	TGTGCCAGCGGAATGACGGGTAGGGCCAACGTCCTGACTTTC
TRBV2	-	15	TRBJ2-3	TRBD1	CASSPRTGRTDTQYF	TGTGCCAGCAGCCCCAGGACAGGACGCACAGATACGCAGTATTTT
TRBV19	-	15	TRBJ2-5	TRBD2	CASRPRGGASETQYF	TGTGCCAGTAGGCCCCGGGGGGGCGCATCGGAGACCCAGTACTTC
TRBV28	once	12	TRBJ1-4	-	CASSLGTPKLFF	TGTGCCAGCAGTTTAGGTACACCTAAACTGTTTTTT
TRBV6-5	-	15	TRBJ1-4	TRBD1	CASSTGTGRIYRLFF	TGTGCCAGCAGTACCGGGACAGGGAGGATTTATAGACTGTTTTTT
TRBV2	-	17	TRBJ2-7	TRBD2	CASSYGLAGESSYEQYF	TGTGCCAGCAGCTATGGGCTAGCGGGAGAAAGCTCCTACGAGCAGTACTTC
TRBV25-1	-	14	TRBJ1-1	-	CASQGVGANTEAFF	TGTGCCAGCCAAGGAGTAGGAGCGAACACTGAAGCTTTCTTT
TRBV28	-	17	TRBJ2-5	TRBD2	CASSFGLAGDWRETQYF	TGTGCCAGCAGTTTCGGCCTAGCGGGAGACTGGCGAGAGACCCAGTACTTC
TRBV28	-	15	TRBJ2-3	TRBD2	CASSPPPAGEDTQYF	TGTGCCAGCAGTCCACCACCAGCGGGAGAAGATACGCAGTATTTT
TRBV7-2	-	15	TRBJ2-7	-	CASSLGGGLNYEQYF	TGTGCCAGCAGCCTAGGGGGGGGGCTAAACTACGAGCAGTACTTC